This T cell receptor (beta chain) was profiled in a study of blood T cell repertoires in COVID-19. Study background: There were acute and convalescent COVID-19 samples, and they came from the United States, Italy and Spain. PBMCs, B-cell-depleted T cells, or T cells were the source of the cDNA or gDNA that made up the material.

Authors' analysis steps: Reference gene primer amplification in the assay estimated nucleated cell counts. The data were produced by immunoSEQ multiplex PCR, yet TCRdb's version contains in-frame clones alone and is incomplete. That table supplies the V and J calls and clone size; D and trimming were determined from the DNA. The sample has more than 150,000 clones, about 88% seen once; the top ten hold 0.99%. CDR3 length: 16 amino acids. Deletions cut 0 bases from V and 0 bases from J, with 9 bases between. Germline assignment: CDR1 LGHDT and CDR2 YNNKEL (reference sequence). The rearrangement links TRBV3-1 (or the pseudogene TRBV3-2) to TRBJ2-4; weak D call: TRBD2 (6 bases). Sample: peripheral blood. This TCR derives from a man aged 18 to 30 with acute or convalescent COVID-19. The chain's CDR3 is CASSQDVGLAKNIQYF. CDR3 nucleotides: TGTGCCAGCAGCCAAGATGTGGGACTAGCCAAAAACATTCAGTACTTC.